These 25 T cell receptor beta chains were sequenced from one sample in a study of T and B cells in COVID-19 patients. TRB rearrangements were amplified by multiplex PCR with BIOMED2 TRB-A/B primers. TCRdb processed the multiplex PCR reads anew with MiXCR; each CDR3 protein has one entry. Of 5,000 or so distinct CDR3 sequences detected, nearly 20% appear once; the ten largest clones hold 6.5%. From blood, about 250-500 ng of genomic DNA served as TRB template. What was sequenced was blood. The source is a human donor who had recovered from COVID-19.

This clonotype was counted between two and nine times. The V gene is TRBV5-1, the J gene TRBJ2-1, with 12 bases aligning to TRBD2. Germline V gene data show CDR1 as SGHRS and CDR2 as YFSETQ. V dropped 1 base and J dropped 2; count of bases not matched to a gene: 7. The CDR3 loop spans 18 amino acids. The CDR3 sequence is CASSLFLAGGHAYNEQFF. CDR3 DNA: TGCGCCAGCAGCTTGTTTCTAGCGGGGGGGCACGCCTACAATGAGCAGTTCTTC. The variable domain in full, with the rest retrieved from reference TRBV5-1 and TRBJ2-1, is KAGVTQTPRYLIKTRGQQVTLSCSPISGHRSVSWYQQTPGQGLQFLFEYFSETQRNKGNFPGRFSGRQFSNSRSEMNVSTLELGDSALYLCASSLFLAGGHAYNEQFFGPGTRLTVL.

Relative to its sample, this clonotype is medium-sized. The rearrangement links TRBV12-3 or TRBV12-4 to TRBJ2-3; D is unresolved. The CDR3 length is 12 residues. Between the trimmed V and J ends, which lost 3 bases and 6 bases, there was a span of 7 bases. CDR3 coding DNA: TGTGCCAGCAGTTTGACCAGGGATACGCAGTATTTT. As protein: CASSLTRDTQYF.

This clonotype has ten or more counts. The chain links TRBV6-6 to TRBJ1-6; D remains ambiguous. CDR3 length equals 15 residues. Trimming left V 8 bases short and J 6 bases short, with 17 bases between. Germline CDR1 reads MNHNY; CDR2 reads SVGAGI (reference sequence). The CDR3 sequence: CASAPPGRVNSPLHF. The CDR3 DNA follows: TGTGCCAGCGCCCCCCCGGGGAGGGTTAATTCACCCCTCCACTTT.

Worth noting for this clonotype: A clone one base away is much larger, so this may be a read error. This chain uses TRBV5-1 with TRBJ2-1; perhaps TRBD2 as D (5 bases). Germline CDR1 SGHRS, CDR2 YFSETQ. The CDR3 spans 12 residues. The CDR3 loop is CASSSTYNVQFF. As DNA, the CDR3 is TGCGCCAGCTCTAGCACCTACAATGTGCAGTTCTTC.

The chain employs TRBV19 and TRBJ1-2, with 9 bases fitting TRBD1. This CDR3 has 13 residues. The ends lost 6 bases at V and 4 bases at J; junction bases unmatched: 3. Germline V gene lookup returns CDR1 LNHDA and CDR2 SQIVND (reference sequence). CDR3 residues: CASRDRGSYGYTF. For the CDR3, the DNA is TGTGCCAGTAGGGACAGGGGTAGCTATGGCTACACCTTC.

This chain connects TRBV29-1 to TRBJ1-4, with TRBD1 matching 9 bases. The CDR3 totals 16 residues. The germline gives CDR1 SQVTM, CDR2 ANQGSEA. V was pared by 7 bases and J by 7 bases, with 16 bases of the junction left unmatched. CDR3 coding DNA: TGCAGCGCTTGGACAGGGGAAGGAGGGGCTGCTGAAAAACTGTTTTTT. It is translated as CSAWTGEGGAAEKLFF.

Ten or more counts support this clonotype. The V gene is TRBV27, the J gene TRBJ1-1; D might be TRBD1 (5 bases). Trimming took 3 bases from V and 7 from J, leaving 12 bases between them. Germline-derived CDR1 and CDR2 are MNHEY and SMNVEV (reference sequence). This CDR3 contains 13 residues. This CDR3 is CASSFRGSLEAFF. CDR3 bases: TGTGCCAGCAGTTTCCGGGGCAGCCTTGAAGCTTTCTTT.

This clonotype showed up many times. The genes are TRBV7-6 and TRBJ1-1; possible D gene TRBD1, 5 bases. The CDR3 has 13 amino acids. Trimming removed 2 bases from V and 11 bases from J, with 15 bases in between. CDR1 and CDR2 (germline): SGHVS, FNYEAQ. In DNA, the CDR3 is TGTGCCAGCAGCTTACGAGACAGTGTTGGGGCTTTCTTT. Residues: CASSLRDSVGAFF.

This clonotype is deemed medium-sized. The CDR3 DNA follows: TGTGCCAGCTCACCACAGGCAGGGGGACAGCCCCAGCATTTT. It specifies CASSPQAGGQPQHF. The J gene is TRBJ1-5, the V gene TRBV18; 7 positions match TRBD1. V was clipped by 1 base and J by 7 bases; unmatched bases: 4. CDR3 size: 14 residues. The V gene's germline CDR1 is KGHSH and CDR2 LQKENI.

On this clonotype: Since a much larger clone is just one base distant, this may be a read error. The chain recombines TRBV14 with TRBJ2-7, with 8 bases lining up with TRBD2. The CDR3 covers 13 residues. J was trimmed by 12 bases and V by 0 bases; bases with no gene match: 7. CDR1 and CDR2 (germline): SGHDN, FVKESK. DNA for the CDR3: TGTGCCAGCAGCCAAGAATTGGCGGGAGGCGTGTACTTC. Its translation is CASSQELAGGVYF.

V is TRBV20-1 and J is TRBJ1-2; D remains ambiguous. Trimming pared 0 bases from V and 10 bases from J, leaving 12 bases between. This CDR3 has 12 residues. Germline assignment: CDR1 DFQATT and CDR2 SNEGSKA (reference sequence). DNA of the CDR3: TGCAGTGCTAGAGATGATTTCCGGGCCTACACCTTC. Translating it yields CSARDDFRAYTF.

This clonotype ranks as medium-sized. V usage is TRBV27 and J usage is TRBJ1-2, with D perhaps matching TRBD1 (6 bases). V dropped 5 bases and J dropped 7 bases, with 20 bases sitting between them. Looked up from germline, CDR1 is MNHEY and CDR2 is SMNVEV (reference sequence). The CDR3 totals 15 residues. CDR3 DNA sequence: TGTGCCAGCAGTCCCCGACCGGACAGTCCCGGTGGCTACACCTTC. Residues: CASSPRPDSPGGYTF.

This clonotype was found a few times. The chain employs TRBV7-9 and TRBJ1-3; D is undetermined. This CDR3 has 14 amino acids. The V gene's germline CDR1 is SEHNR and CDR2 FQNEAQ (reference sequence). Trimming left V 3 bases short and J 4 bases short, with 10 bases between. The CDR3 nucleotides read TGTGCCAGCAGCTTGGACCAAGGAGGAAACACCATATATTTT. Protein sequence: CASSLDQGGNTIYF.

The count of this clonotype is one. J is TRBJ1-2 and V is TRBV28; D gene ambiguous. Germline CDR1 reads MDHEN; CDR2 reads SYDVKM. Trimming cost V 3 bases and J 6 bases, with 11 bases left between them. The CDR3 contains 13 residues. The chain's CDR3 is CASSFAELNGYTF. The CDR3 bases are TGTGCCAGCAGTTTCGCGGAACTCAATGGCTACACCTTC.

By share of the sample, this clonotype is medium-sized. The rearrangement joins TRBV11-3 to TRBJ2-2; possibly TRBD1 for D (6 bases). Germline CDR1 SGHNT, CDR2 YENEEA. The CDR3 is 14 amino acids. With 8 bases removed from V and 6 bases from J, the gap between germline ends came to 16 bases. The CDR3 loop is CASQLGGDPGELFF. CDR3 sequence (DNA): TGTGCCAGCCAATTAGGGGGTGATCCCGGGGAGCTGTTTTTT.

Relative to its sample, this clonotype is medium-sized (0.01 to 0.1%). The chain has TRBV6-1 and TRBJ1-1, with 7 positions matching TRBD1. Germline lookup yields CDR1 MNHNS and CDR2 SASEGT. V shed 4 bases, J shed 3 bases, and the junction held 17 bases outside the gene matches. The length of the CDR3 is 18 residues. The CDR3 is CASSAVRDRAPGDTEAFF. CDR3 in DNA: TGTGCCAGCAGTGCGGTCAGAGACAGGGCCCCCGGGGACACTGAAGCTTTCTTT.

The J gene is TRBJ1-4, the V gene TRBV20-1, with 9 bases identical to TRBD1. V lost 6 bases to trimming and J lost 0 bases; unmatched junction nucleotides: 8. The CDR3 length is 16 residues. The V gene's germline CDR1 is DFQATT and CDR2 SNEGSKA (reference sequence). CDR3 amino acids: CSARPRTGATNEKLFF. The CDR3 region has the DNA TGCAGTGCGAGACCAAGGACAGGGGCAACTAATGAAAAACTGTTTTTT.

As concerns this clonotype: This sequence may be a read error, since a much larger clone differs from it by one base. Given the absence of the conserved phenylalanine or tryptophan at the CDR3 end, a read error is likely. The chain has TRBV10-3 and TRBJ2-1; 10 nucleotides line up with TRBD1. Germline-derived CDR1 and CDR2 are ENHRY and SYGVKD. The J segment lost 2 bases and the V segment lost 6 bases, leaving 4 bases of the junction unmatched. The CDR3 loop spans 15 amino acids. The CDR3 loop is CAIRPTGGTYNEQFC. CDR3 coding DNA: TGTGCCATCAGACCGACAGGGGGCACCTACAATGAGCAGTTCTGC.

By share of the sample, this clonotype is large. V and J are TRBV11-1 and TRBJ2-1; D is possibly TRBD1 (5 bases). The CDR3 runs to 14 residues. The V gene lost 5 bases and the J gene lost 10 bases, with 18 bases spanning the gap. CDR1 and CDR2 from the germline V gene are SGHAT and FQDESV (reference sequence). CDR3 region: CASSPGTGEVEQFF. In nucleotides, the CDR3 is TGTGCCAGCAGCCCCGGTACAGGCGAAGTGGAGCAGTTCTTC. The full variable domain, its missing parts supplied by reference TRBV11-1 and TRBJ2-1, is EAEVAQSPRYKITEKSQAVAFWCDPISGHATLYWYRQILGQGPELLVQFQDESVVDDSQLPKDRFSAERLKGVDSTLKIQPAELGDSAMYLCASSPGTGEVEQFFGPGTRLTVL.

This clonotype came up many times. The rearrangement joins TRBV5-1 to TRBJ2-7; D is unresolved. The V gene lost 2 bases and the J gene lost 4 bases, with 4 bases spanning the gap. Germline V gene sequence: CDR1 SGHRS, CDR2 YFSETQ. This CDR3 is built from 11 residues. The CDR3: CASSLGYEQYF. The CDR3 DNA reads TGCGCCAGCAGCTTAGGTTACGAGCAGTACTTC.

The chain has TRBV20-1 and TRBJ2-1; TRBD2 might be the D (5 bases). The germline V gene encodes CDR1 DFQATT and CDR2 SNEGSKA (reference sequence). Trimming removed 1 base from V and 10 bases from J, with 11 bases in between. The CDR3 has 12 amino acids. CDR3 protein: CSARVGVREQFF. CDR3 bases: TGCAGTGCTAGAGTCGGGGTAAGGGAGCAGTTCTTC.

The rearrangement links TRBV20-1 to TRBJ2-1, with TRBD2 as a possible D gene (5 bases). Trimming pared 6 bases from V and 1 base from J, leaving 16 bases between. Germline CDR1 reads DFQATT; CDR2 reads SNEGSKA (reference sequence). CDR3 length: 15 amino acids. CDR3 sequence reads: CSAKEAIGSYNEQFF. CDR3 DNA: TGCAGTGCCAAGGAGGCTATTGGATCCTACAATGAGCAGTTCTTC.

V usage is TRBV29-1 and J usage is TRBJ2-3; 8 bases agree with TRBD1. V lost 6 bases to trimming and J lost 6 bases; unmatched junction nucleotides: 8. Germline CDR1 is SQVTM and CDR2 is ANQGSEA. The CDR3 totals 13 residues. The CDR3 bases are TGCAGCGTAACAGGACAGGGAAGGGATACGCAGTATTTT. It is translated as CSVTGQGRDTQYF.

In its sample, this clonotype was seen once. This sequence joins TRBV27 and TRBJ1-5; 9 bases fit TRBD1. CDR1 and CDR2 (germline): MNHEY, SMNVEV (reference sequence). The junction had 8 bases not matched to a gene; V was cut back by 5 bases and J by 0 bases. CDR3 size: 17 residues. CDR3 protein: CASSVQGAWSSNQPQHF. CDR3 sequence (DNA): TGTGCCAGCAGTGTACAGGGGGCTTGGAGTAGCAATCAGCCCCAGCATTTT.

In this sample, this clonotype turned up many times. This sequence joins TRBV6-6 and TRBJ1-2; 7 bases are a match to TRBD1. Germline CDR1 is MNHNY and CDR2 is SVGAGI (reference sequence). The CDR3 spans 14 residues. V lost 10 bases, J lost 2 bases, and 10 bases stayed unmatched. CDR3 sequence: CATTQGQPNYGYTF. The CDR3 DNA reads as TGTGCCACCACCCAGGGACAGCCGAACTATGGCTACACCTTC.